This T cell receptor beta chain comes out of a study of blood T cells in healthy people across ages. Notes on the study in general: Older age coincided with a roughly linear decline in TCR beta diversity per million T cells. There was no known CMV status for donors, so expanded clonotype changes were possibly confounded.

On this clonotype itself: Antigen unknown.

A second PCR of about 7 to 12 cycles used a sample-barcoded 5' primer and a J-beta primer mix. Each TCR beta cDNA got a 12-nucleotide random molecular identifier. One entry per CDR3 protein, called by TCRdb with MiXCR from the 5' RACE reads. The sample records around 1.5 million distinct CDR3 sequences, around 35% being singletons. The people who gave samples were healthy Caucasians from Russia, aged roughly 6 to 100. Trimming took 2 bases from V and 5 from J; bases not matched to a gene: 19. CDR3 length: 19 amino acids. The source is a woman aged 25-40 years in good health. The chain links TRBV12-3 or TRBV12-4 to TRBJ2-3; 7 bases align to TRBD1. The sample comprised blood. The CDR3 DNA sequence: TGTGCCAGCAGTTTACTGGTTGGTTCTGGGACAGTGATTAAAGATACGCAGTATTTT. This gives the protein CASSLLVGSGTVIKDTQYF.